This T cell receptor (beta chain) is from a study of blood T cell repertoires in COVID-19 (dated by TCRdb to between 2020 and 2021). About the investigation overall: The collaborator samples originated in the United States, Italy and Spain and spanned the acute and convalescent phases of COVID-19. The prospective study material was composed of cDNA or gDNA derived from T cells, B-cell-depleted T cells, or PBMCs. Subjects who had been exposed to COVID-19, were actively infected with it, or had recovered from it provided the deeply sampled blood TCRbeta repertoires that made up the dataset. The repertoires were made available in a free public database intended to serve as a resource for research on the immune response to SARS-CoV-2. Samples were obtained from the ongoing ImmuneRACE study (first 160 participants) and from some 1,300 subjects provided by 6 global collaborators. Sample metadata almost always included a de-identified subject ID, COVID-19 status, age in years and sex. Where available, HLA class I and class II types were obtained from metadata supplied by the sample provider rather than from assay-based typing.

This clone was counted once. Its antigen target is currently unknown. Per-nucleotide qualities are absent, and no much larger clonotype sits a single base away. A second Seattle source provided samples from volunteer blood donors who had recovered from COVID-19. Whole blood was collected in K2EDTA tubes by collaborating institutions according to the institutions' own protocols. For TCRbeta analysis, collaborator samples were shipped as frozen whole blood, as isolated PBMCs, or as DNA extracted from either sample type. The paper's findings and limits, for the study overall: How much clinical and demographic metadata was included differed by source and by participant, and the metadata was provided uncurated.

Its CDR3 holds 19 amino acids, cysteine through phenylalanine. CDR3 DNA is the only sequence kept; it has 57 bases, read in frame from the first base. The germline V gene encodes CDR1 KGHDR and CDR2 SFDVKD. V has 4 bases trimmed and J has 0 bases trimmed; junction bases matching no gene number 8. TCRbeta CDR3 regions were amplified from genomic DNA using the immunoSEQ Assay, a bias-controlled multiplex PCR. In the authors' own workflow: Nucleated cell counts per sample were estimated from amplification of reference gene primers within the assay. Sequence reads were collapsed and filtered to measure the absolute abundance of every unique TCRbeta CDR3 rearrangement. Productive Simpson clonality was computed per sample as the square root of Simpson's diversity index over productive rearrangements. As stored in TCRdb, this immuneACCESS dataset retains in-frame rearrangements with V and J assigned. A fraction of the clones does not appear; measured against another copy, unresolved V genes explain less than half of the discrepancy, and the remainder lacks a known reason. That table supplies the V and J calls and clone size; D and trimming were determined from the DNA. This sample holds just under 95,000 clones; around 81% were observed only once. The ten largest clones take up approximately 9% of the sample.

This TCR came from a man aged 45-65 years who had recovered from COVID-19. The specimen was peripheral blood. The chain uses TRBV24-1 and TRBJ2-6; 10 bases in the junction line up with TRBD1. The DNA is TGTGCCACCAGTGACTCTAAGGACAGGGGGATCTCTGGGGCCAACGTCCTGACTTTC. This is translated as CATSDSKDRGISGANVLTF.